Each of the 24 T cell receptor beta chains below was sequenced from the same sample in a study of PD-1 blockade in mismatch repair-deficient tumors (dated by TCRdb to about 2017). Libraries came from the immunoSEQ multiplex PCR assay. What TCRdb holds here is the immuneACCESS table cut down to in-frame rearrangements. Part of the clones is not present; checked against another copy, under half of the missing clones reflect an unresolved V gene, and the others are unexplained. In all, the sample holds tens of thousands of clones, and 88% of those were seen once. The ten largest make up over 11% of the sample. The source was peripheral blood, collected 52 weeks after starting pembrolizumab. These receptors were collected from an adult with mismatch repair-deficient cancer.

V usage is TRBV7-9 and J usage is TRBJ2-1; D might be TRBD1 or TRBD2, each matching 5 bases. Germline V CDR1 and CDR2: SEHNR, FQNEAQ (reference sequence). V shed 3 bases and J shed 1 base, with 16 bases lying between them. This CDR3 spans 17 amino acids. The CDR3: CASSLGSRERSYNEQFF. The CDR3 nucleotides are TGTGCCAGCAGCTTGGGCTCCAGGGAGAGGTCCTACAATGAGCAGTTCTTC.

The gene calls are TRBV6-5 and TRBJ2-2; no reliable D call. This CDR3 has 13 amino acids. Per germline, CDR1 MNHEY and CDR2 SVGAGI. V was clipped by 5 bases and J by 1 base, with 5 bases between them. CDR3: CASSRRNTGELFF. As DNA, the CDR3 is TGTGCCAGCAGTCGCCGGAACACCGGGGAGCTGTTTTTT.

This clone is a singleton in its sample. The rearrangement joins TRBV5-1 to TRBJ2-3; no firm D call. This CDR3 region has 14 residues. The germline gives CDR1 SGHRS, CDR2 YFSETQ. Trimming left V 0 bases short and J 3 bases short, with 8 bases between. CDR3 bases: TGCGCCAGCAGCTTGGGACAAAGGACAGATACGCAGTATTTT. Encoded protein: CASSLGQRTDTQYF.

V and J are TRBV4-1 and TRBJ2-7; D not resolved. Germline CDR1 MGHRA, CDR2 YSYEKL. The CDR3 covers 16 residues. Trimming removed 0 bases at V and 4 bases at J, with 16 bases between. The DNA for the CDR3 is TGCGCCAGCAGCCAAGAGGCGGTCTTGAGAGTTTACGAGCAGTACTTC. Translation: CASSQEAVLRVYEQYF.

This sequence joins TRBV12-5 and TRBJ2-2, with a weak D call TRBD1 (6 bases). V was trimmed by 7 bases and J by 5 bases, leaving 8 bases between them. The CDR3 extends over 12 amino acids. Germline V gives CDR1 LGHNT, CDR2 FRNRAP. CDR3: CASVGGTGELFF. The CDR3 nucleotides are TGTGCTAGTGTAGGGGGAACCGGGGAGCTGTTTTTT.

The CDR3 sequence: CASSFPGSGAGELFF. The CDR3 DNA reads as TGTGCCAGCAGCTTCCCCGGGTCAGGGGCCGGGGAGCTGTTTTTT. The V call is TRBV7-9, the J call TRBJ2-2; D is possibly TRBD1 (6 bases). Trimming cost V 3 bases and J 6 bases, with 14 bases left between them. The CDR3 has 15 amino acids. Per germline, CDR1 SEHNR and CDR2 FQNEAQ (reference sequence).

The CDR3 sequence: CASSVGTGPSNQPQHF. The CDR3 region has the DNA TGTGCCAGTAGCGTCGGGACAGGGCCATCCAATCAGCCCCAGCATTTT. This sequence joins TRBV19 and TRBJ1-5; 9 bases line up with TRBD1. The V segment lost 6 bases and the J segment 3 bases; nucleotides outside the gene matches: 9. The CDR3 has 16 amino acids. CDR1 LNHDA and CDR2 SQIVND come from the germline V gene (reference sequence).

The V and J genes are TRBV7-9 and TRBJ2-5, with TRBD2 matching over 10 bases. The CDR3 has 15 residues. Germline V CDR1 and CDR2: SEHNR, FQNEAQ (reference sequence). V shed 5 bases, J shed 4 bases, and the junction held 7 bases outside the gene matches. The CDR3 reads CASSTSGRAGETQYF. CDR3 sequence (DNA): TGTGCCAGCAGCACAAGCGGGAGGGCCGGAGAGACCCAGTACTTC.

V usage is TRBV7-2 and J usage is TRBJ2-4; unclear D gene. Germline V CDR1 and CDR2: SGHTA, FQGNSA. The CDR3 is 11 residues long. The V end was cut by 4 bases, the J end by 13 bases, with 11 bases between. CDR3 in DNA: TGTGCCAGCAGCTCCCTGGCGGCGCAGTACTTC. Its translation is CASSSLAAQYF.

The chain is built from TRBV6-6 and TRBJ2-5; no definite D call. V lost 8 bases and J 2 bases, leaving 12 bases between the germline ends. The V gene's germline CDR1 is MNHNY and CDR2 SVGAGI (reference sequence). The CDR3 totals 13 residues. The CDR3, as DNA: TGTGCCAGCCGCCCCGGACCGCAAGAGACCCAGTACTTC. Its protein product is CASRPGPQETQYF.

This chain connects TRBV7-9 to TRBJ2-7; tentatively, D is TRBD2 (6 bases). From germline, CDR1 is SEHNR and CDR2 FQNEAQ (reference sequence). The V and J ends lost 7 bases and 7 bases respectively, with 20 bases between them. This CDR3 region has 14 residues. DNA of the CDR3: TGTGCCAGCAACCACCTTGGCAGGGCGGGGGAGCAGTACTTC. Protein: CASNHLGRAGEQYF.

V is TRBV9 and J is TRBJ2-7; no firm D call. The CDR3 has 14 residues. Trimming took off 0 bases at V and 2 bases at J, with 9 bases between the two ends. Germline V gene data show CDR1 as SGDLS and CDR2 as YYNGEE. The CDR3 spells CASSVAGSAYEQYF. In DNA form, the CDR3 reads TGTGCCAGCAGCGTAGCTGGTTCTGCCTACGAGCAGTACTTC.

This clone was recorded only once. The chain couples TRBV5-1 to TRBJ2-7; TRBD1 matches 7 bases. The V segment lost 2 bases and the J segment 0 bases; nucleotides outside the gene matches: 5. The CDR3 is made up of 15 amino acids. The V gene's germline CDR1 is SGHRS and CDR2 YFSETQ. The CDR3 region is CASSLGGLVSYEQYF. The CDR3 DNA follows: TGCGCCAGCAGCTTAGGGGGCCTGGTCTCCTACGAGCAGTACTTC.

V and J are TRBV27 and TRBJ2-1; 9 bases are shared with TRBD2. Germline V lookup: CDR1 MNHEY, CDR2 SMNVEV (reference sequence). V shed 10 bases and J 7 bases; nucleotides not matched to a gene: 5. CDR3 length: 12 residues. This CDR3 is CATLGLANEQFF. CDR3 bases: TGTGCCACCCTCGGACTAGCGAATGAGCAGTTCTTC.

The chain couples TRBV19 to TRBJ2-7; 7 positions agree with TRBD2. Germline loops: CDR1 LNHDA, CDR2 SQIVND (reference sequence). This CDR3 has 15 amino acids. V lost 1 base, J lost 1 base, and 4 bases stayed unmatched. CDR3 amino acids: CASSIGTRASYEQYF. In nucleotides, the CDR3 is TGTGCCAGTAGTATAGGGACTAGGGCGTCCTACGAGCAGTACTTC.

The chain combines TRBV7-6 with TRBJ2-1; 12 nucleotides agree with TRBD2. V lost 1 base to trimming and J lost 7 bases; unmatched junction nucleotides: 11. CDR3 length equals 18 residues. Germline V gene sequence: CDR1 SGHVS, CDR2 FNYEAQ. CDR3 amino acids: CASSLGTSGTWGLNEQFF. The CDR3, as DNA: TGTGCCAGCAGCTTAGGGACTAGCGGGACTTGGGGGTTGAATGAGCAGTTCTTC.

The chain recombines TRBV2 with TRBJ1-1; D not resolved. The CDR3 contains 13 residues. Germline V gives CDR1 SNHLY, CDR2 FYNNEI. V was cut by 2 bases and J by 1 base, with 5 bases left in between. The CDR3 DNA reads TGTGCCAGCAGTGAAAAGGAGAACACTGAAGCTTTCTTT. Translated: CASSEKENTEAFF.

This chain joins TRBV5-1 and TRBJ2-7; D may correspond to TRBD1 or TRBD2 (5 bases each). The V gene's germline CDR1 is SGHRS and CDR2 YFSETQ. CDR3 length: 14 amino acids. The V and J ends lost 2 bases and 2 bases respectively, with 11 bases between them. CDR3 nucleotide sequence: TGCGCCAGCAGCTTTCGGGACCCAACCTACGAGCAGTACTTC. Its translation: CASSFRDPTYEQYF.

This sequence joins TRBV27 and TRBJ2-2; no clear D. Germline V CDR1 and CDR2: MNHEY, SMNVEV (reference sequence). CDR3 length equals 15 residues. Trimming removed 6 bases from V and 4 bases from J, with 15 bases in between. The CDR3 loop reads CASSSRVEATGELFF. The CDR3 DNA reads TGTGCCAGCAGCTCGCGTGTAGAAGCCACCGGGGAGCTGTTTTTT.

CDR3 DNA: TGCAGCGTTGAAGTTTCGGGACAGCTACCTTACAATGAGCAGTTCTTC. It yields the protein CSVEVSGQLPYNEQFF. The V gene is TRBV29-1, the J gene TRBJ2-1; 7 bases line up with TRBD1. This CDR3 is 16 amino acids long. V lost 1 base, J lost 4 bases, and 10 bases stayed unmatched. Germline V lookup: CDR1 SQVTM, CDR2 ANQGSEA.

J is TRBJ2-7 and V is TRBV7-9; D gene unclear. The CDR3 loop spans 13 amino acids. Trimming took 5 bases from V and 5 from J, leaving 13 bases between them. Per germline, CDR1 SEHNR and CDR2 FQNEAQ (reference sequence). This CDR3 is CASSILAGHEQYF. DNA for the CDR3: TGTGCCAGCAGCATTTTAGCTGGCCACGAGCAGTACTTC.

The chain uses TRBV19 and TRBJ2-7; no firm D call. The CDR3 has 14 residues. V shed 5 bases and J shed 6 bases, with 17 bases lying between them. Germline V gene data show CDR1 as LNHDA and CDR2 as SQIVND (reference sequence). The DNA for the CDR3 is TGTGCCAGTAGTCCCCGGGCCCGGAAAACCGAGCAGTACTTC. Residues: CASSPRARKTEQYF.

This clone appeared once. This rearrangement joins TRBV12-5 to TRBJ2-1; TRBD2 aligns across 7 bases. Germline-derived CDR1 and CDR2 are LGHNT and FRNRAP. The CDR3 spans 15 residues. Trimming removed 3 bases from V and 0 bases from J; junction bases left unmatched: 2. The CDR3 nucleotides read TGTGCTAGTGGTTTTGCTAGCGGCTCCTACAATGAGCAGTTCTTC. It specifies CASGFASGSYNEQFF.

The chain is built from TRBV10-2 and TRBJ2-3, with 9 bases aligning to TRBD2. The length of the CDR3 is 15 residues. Germline CDR1 is WSHSY and CDR2 is SAAADI. With V trimmed by 5 bases and J by 2 bases, 5 bases remained unmatched. The CDR3 here is CASSLPSGDTDTQYF. The CDR3 DNA follows: TGCGCCAGCAGTCTACCTAGCGGGGACACAGATACGCAGTATTTT.